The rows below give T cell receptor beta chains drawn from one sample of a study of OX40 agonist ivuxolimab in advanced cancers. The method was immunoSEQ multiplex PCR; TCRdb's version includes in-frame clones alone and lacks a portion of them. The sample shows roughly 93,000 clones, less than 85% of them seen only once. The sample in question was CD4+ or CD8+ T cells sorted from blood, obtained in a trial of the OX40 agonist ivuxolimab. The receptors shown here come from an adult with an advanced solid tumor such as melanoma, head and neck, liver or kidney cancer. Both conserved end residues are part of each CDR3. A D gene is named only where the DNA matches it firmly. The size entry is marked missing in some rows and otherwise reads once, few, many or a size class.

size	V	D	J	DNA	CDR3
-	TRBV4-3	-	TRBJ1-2	TGCGCCAGCAGCCAAACGGACGGGAAAGCTAACTATGGCTACACCTTC	CASSQTDGKANYGYTF
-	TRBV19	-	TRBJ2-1	TGTGCCAGTAACCCTTGGGGGGCCAGCGGAGCGGGTGAGCAGTTCTTC	CASNPWGASGAGEQFF
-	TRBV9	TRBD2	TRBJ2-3	TGTGCCAGCAGCGGAGCGGGGGGCCTATCCACAGATACGCAGTATTTT	CASSGAGGLSTDTQYF
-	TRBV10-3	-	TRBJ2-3	TGTGCCATCGGCGGGGTGGGCGAGCTCACAGATACGCAGTATTTT	CAIGGVGELTDTQYF
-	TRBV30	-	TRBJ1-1	TGTGCCTGGAGTATACCATCCCCCACGACAGAGAACACTGAAGCTTTCTTT	CAWSIPSPTTENTEAFF
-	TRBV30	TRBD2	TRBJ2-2	TGTGCCTGGGGGGGACTAGCGGGGAGGTCCGGGGAGCTGTTTTTT	CAWGGLAGRSGELFF
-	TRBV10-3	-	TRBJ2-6	TGTGCCATCAGTGAGGGAAGGAGTGGTGGGGCCAACGTCCTGACTTTC	CAISEGRSGGANVLTF
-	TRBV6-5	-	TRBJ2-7	TGTGCCAGCAGTTACACCCGGGACACCTACGAGCAGTACTTC	CASSYTRDTYEQYF
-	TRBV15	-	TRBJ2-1	TGTGCCACCGGCGGTCACAATGAGCAGTTCTTC	CATGGHNEQFF
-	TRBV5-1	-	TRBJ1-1	TGCGCCAGCAGCTTGGACGGGCCACAAGTGGACACTGAAGCTTTCTTT	CASSLDGPQVDTEAFF
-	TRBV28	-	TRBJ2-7	TGTGCCAGCAGTTCCCCGGTGACCTTTGCCTACGAGCAGTACTTC	CASSSPVTFAYEQYF
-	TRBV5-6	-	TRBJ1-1	TGTGCCAGCCACGAGGGGGTATGGACTGAAGCTTTCTTT	CASHEGVWTEAFF
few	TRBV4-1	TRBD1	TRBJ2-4	TGCGCCAGCAGCCCCACGCCGGGACAGGGGGCTTTAGACAAAAACATTCAGTACTTC	CASSPTPGQGALDKNIQYF
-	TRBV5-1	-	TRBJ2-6	TGCGCCAGCAGCCGTGAGTCTGCTGGGGCCAACGTCCTGACTTTC	CASSRESAGANVLTF
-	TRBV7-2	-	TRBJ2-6	TGTGCCAGCAGCCCCAGCTCCTCTGGGGCCAACGTCCTGACTTTC	CASSPSSSGANVLTF
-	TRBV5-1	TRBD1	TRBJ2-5	TGCGCCAGCAGCGGGGGACAGCAAGAGACCCAGTACTTC	CASSGGQQETQYF
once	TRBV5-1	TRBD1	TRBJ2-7	TGCGCCAGCAGCTTGGCTGGACAGGGCTACGAGCAGTACTTC	CASSLAGQGYEQYF
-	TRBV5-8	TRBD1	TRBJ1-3	TGTGCCAGCGGACGGGACAGCTTCTCTGGAAACACCATATATTTT	CASGRDSFSGNTIYF
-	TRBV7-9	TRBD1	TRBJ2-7	TGTGCCAGCAGCGCCTGGGGACAGGGTACCTACGAGCAGTACTTC	CASSAWGQGTYEQYF
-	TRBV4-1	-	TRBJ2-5	TGCGCCAGCAGCCAAGGAAGGGGACGGATGGAGACCCAGTACTTC	CASSQGRGRMETQYF
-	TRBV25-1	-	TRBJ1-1	TGTGCCAGCAGTCGAAACACTGAAGCTTTCTTT	CASSRNTEAFF
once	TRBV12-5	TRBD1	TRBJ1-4	TGTGCTAGTGGGGGGACAGAGAATGAAAAACTGTTTTTT	CASGGTENEKLFF
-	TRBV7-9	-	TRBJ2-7	TGTGCCAGCAGCTTAGCGGGAGAAAGGTACGAGCAGTACTTC	CASSLAGERYEQYF
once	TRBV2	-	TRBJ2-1	TGTGCCAGCAGGGAATTAAATGAGCAGTTCTTC	CASRELNEQFF
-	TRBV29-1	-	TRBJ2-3	TGCAGCGTGTGGGGGGAAGGGGCAATAGATACGCAGTATTTT	CSVWGEGAIDTQYF
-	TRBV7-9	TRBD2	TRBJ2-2	TGTGCCCTTACTAGCGGGGCGGCCGGGGAGCTGTTTTTT	CALTSGAAGELFF
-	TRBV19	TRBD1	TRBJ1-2	TGTGCCAGTAGTATCGGGGACAGGGGACTTATTAGCTATGGCTACACCTTC	CASSIGDRGLISYGYTF
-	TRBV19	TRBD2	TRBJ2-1	TGTGCCAGTAGTATACCGCGGACTAGCGGGAGGTTTGAGCAGTTCTTC	CASSIPRTSGRFEQFF
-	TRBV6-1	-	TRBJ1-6	TGTGCCAGCAGTGCCGGGCCAGCTAATTCACCCCTCCACTTT	CASSAGPANSPLHF
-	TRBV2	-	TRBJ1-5	TGTGCCAGCAGTGGGCAGGAGATTAGCAATCAGCCCCAGCATTTT	CASSGQEISNQPQHF
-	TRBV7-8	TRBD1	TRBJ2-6	TGTGCCAGCAGCTCCGCCGACAGGGACGGGGCCAACGTCCTGACTTTC	CASSSADRDGANVLTF
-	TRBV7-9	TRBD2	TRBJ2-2	TGTGCCAGCAGCTTACCGGCGGGGGAGGACACCGGGGAGCTGTTTTTT	CASSLPAGEDTGELFF
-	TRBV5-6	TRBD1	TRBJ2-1	TGTGCCAGCAGCGCGGACAGGGGCGATGAGCAGTTCTTC	CASSADRGDEQFF
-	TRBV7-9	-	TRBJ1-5	TGTGCCAGCAGCTTCGGGAATCAGCCCCAGCATTTT	CASSFGNQPQHF
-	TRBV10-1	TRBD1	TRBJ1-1	TGCGCCAGCAGTACAGGGGGAGTGAACACTGAAGCTTTCTTT	CASSTGGVNTEAFF
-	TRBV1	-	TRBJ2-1	TGCACCAGCAGCCAGGCCCCGGGACTTTCAACCGTGGACTACTCCTACAATGAGCAGTTCTTC	CTSSQAPGLSTVDYSYNEQFF
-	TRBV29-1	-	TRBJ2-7	TGCAGCGTCGCGAAAGGCGTCCCCTACGAGCAGTACTTC	CSVAKGVPYEQYF
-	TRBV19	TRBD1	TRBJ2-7	TGTGCCAGTACCGATCCGACAGGGTACGAGCAGTACTTC	CASTDPTGYEQYF
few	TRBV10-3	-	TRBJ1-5	TGTGCCATCAGTGAGGTGGGGGGCCAGCCCCAGCATTTT	CAISEVGGQPQHF
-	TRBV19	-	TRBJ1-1	TGTGCCACTTCGACATCAACTTTGAACACTGAAGCTTTCTTT	CATSTSTLNTEAFF
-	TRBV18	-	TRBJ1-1	TGTGCCAGCTCACCCACAGGACCGAACACTGAAGCTTTCTTT	CASSPTGPNTEAFF
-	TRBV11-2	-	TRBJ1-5	TGTGCCAGCAGCGGAGAATCGGGGACACCCAATCAGCCCCAGCATTTT	CASSGESGTPNQPQHF